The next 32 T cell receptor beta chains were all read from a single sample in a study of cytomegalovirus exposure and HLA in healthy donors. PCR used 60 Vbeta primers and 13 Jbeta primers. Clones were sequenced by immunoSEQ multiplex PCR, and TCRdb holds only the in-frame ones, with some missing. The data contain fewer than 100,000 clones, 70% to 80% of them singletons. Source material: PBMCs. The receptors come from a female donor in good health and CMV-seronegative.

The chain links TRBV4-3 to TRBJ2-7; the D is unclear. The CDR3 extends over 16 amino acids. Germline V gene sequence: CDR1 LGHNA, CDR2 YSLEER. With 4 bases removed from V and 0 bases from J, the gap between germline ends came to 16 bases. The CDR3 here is CASSLGWPPLSYEQYF. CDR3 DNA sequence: TGCGCCAGCAGCCTGGGCTGGCCTCCCCTCTCCTACGAGCAGTACTTC.

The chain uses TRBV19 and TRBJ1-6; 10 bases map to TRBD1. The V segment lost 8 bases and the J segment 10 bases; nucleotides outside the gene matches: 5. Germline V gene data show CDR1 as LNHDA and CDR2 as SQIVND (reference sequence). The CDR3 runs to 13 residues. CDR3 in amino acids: CASYGDRGSPLHF. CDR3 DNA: TGTGCCAGTTACGGGGACAGGGGATCACCCCTCCACTTT.

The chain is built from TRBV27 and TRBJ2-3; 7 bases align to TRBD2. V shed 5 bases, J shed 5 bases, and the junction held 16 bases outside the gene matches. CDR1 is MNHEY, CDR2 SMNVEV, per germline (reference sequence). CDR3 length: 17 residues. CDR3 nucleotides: TGTGCCAGCAGTACCCAGCGGGACCCTTCCCCTGGAGATACGCAGTATTTT. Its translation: CASSTQRDPSPGDTQYF.

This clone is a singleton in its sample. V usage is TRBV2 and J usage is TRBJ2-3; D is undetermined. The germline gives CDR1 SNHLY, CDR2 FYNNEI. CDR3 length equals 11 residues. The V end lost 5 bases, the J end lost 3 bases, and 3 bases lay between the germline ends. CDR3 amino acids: CASSSTDTQYF. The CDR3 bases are TGTGCCAGCAGTTCGACAGATACGCAGTATTTT.

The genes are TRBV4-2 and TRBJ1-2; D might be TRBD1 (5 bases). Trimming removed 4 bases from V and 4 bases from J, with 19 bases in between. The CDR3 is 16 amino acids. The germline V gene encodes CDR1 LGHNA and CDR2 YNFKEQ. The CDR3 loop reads CASSPTLGRLGYGYTF. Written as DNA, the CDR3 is TGTGCCAGCAGCCCCACTTTGGGACGACTAGGCTATGGCTACACCTTC.

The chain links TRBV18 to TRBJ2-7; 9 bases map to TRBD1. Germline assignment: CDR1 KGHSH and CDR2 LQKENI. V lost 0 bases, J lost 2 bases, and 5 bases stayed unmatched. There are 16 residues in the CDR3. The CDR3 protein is CASSPPGQGSPYEQYF. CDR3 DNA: TGTGCCAGCTCACCACCGGGACAGGGTTCCCCCTACGAGCAGTACTTC.

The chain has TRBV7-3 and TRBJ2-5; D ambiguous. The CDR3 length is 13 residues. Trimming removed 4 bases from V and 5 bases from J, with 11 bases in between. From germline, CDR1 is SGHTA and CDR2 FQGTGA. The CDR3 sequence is CASSSYKEETQYF. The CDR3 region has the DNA TGTGCCAGCAGCTCATATAAGGAGGAGACCCAGTACTTC.

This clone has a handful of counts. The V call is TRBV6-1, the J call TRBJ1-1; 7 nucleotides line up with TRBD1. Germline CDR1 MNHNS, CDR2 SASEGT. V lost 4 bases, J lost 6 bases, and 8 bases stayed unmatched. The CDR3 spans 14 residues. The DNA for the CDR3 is TGTGCCAGCAGTGGAGACAGGGCTTGGGCTGAAGCTTTCTTT. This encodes CASSGDRAWAEAFF.

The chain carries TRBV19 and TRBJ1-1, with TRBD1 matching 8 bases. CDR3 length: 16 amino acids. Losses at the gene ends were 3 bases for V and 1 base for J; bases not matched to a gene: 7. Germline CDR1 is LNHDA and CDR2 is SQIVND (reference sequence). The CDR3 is CASSIHGQGKNTEAFF. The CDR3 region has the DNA TGTGCCAGTAGTATCCACGGACAGGGCAAGAACACTGAAGCTTTCTTT.

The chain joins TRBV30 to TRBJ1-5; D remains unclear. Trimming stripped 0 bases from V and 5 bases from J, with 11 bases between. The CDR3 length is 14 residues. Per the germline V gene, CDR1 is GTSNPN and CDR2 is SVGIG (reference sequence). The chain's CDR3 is CAWSVQNGDQPQHF. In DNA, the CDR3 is TGTGCCTGGAGTGTACAGAACGGGGATCAGCCCCAGCATTTT.

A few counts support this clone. The CDR3 sequence: CASSNRAGGNQPQHF. The CDR3 DNA follows: TGTGCCAGCAGCAACCGTGCGGGGGGCAATCAGCCCCAGCATTTT. The gene calls are TRBV7-8 and TRBJ1-5; a weak D match, TRBD1 (5 bases). The CDR3 has 15 residues. Germline lookup yields CDR1 SGHVS and CDR2 FQNEAQ. Trimming left V 5 bases short and J 2 bases short, with 13 bases between.

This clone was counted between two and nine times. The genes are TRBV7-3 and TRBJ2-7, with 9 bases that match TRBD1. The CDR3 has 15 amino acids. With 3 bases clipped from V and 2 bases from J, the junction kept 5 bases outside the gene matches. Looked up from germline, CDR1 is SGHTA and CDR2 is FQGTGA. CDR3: CASSLSGTGTYEQYF. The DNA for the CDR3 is TGTGCCAGCAGCTTGTCCGGGACAGGGACCTACGAGCAGTACTTC.

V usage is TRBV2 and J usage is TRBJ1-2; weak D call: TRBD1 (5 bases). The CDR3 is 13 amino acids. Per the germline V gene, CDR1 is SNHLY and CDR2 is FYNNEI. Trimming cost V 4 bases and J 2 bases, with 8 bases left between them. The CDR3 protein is CASSVDINYGYTF. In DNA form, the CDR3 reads TGTGCCAGCAGTGTGGACATAAACTATGGCTACACCTTC.

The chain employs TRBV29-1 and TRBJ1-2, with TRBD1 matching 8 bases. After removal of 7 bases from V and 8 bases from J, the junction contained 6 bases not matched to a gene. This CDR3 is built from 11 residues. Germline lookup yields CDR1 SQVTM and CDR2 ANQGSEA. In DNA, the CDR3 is TGCAGCGCCGCCGACAGGGGAGGCTACACCTTC. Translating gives CSAADRGGYTF.

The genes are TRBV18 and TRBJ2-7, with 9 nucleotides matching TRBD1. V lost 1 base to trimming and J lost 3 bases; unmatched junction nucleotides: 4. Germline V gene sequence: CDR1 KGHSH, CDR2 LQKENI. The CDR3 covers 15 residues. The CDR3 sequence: CASSPLGTGSYEQYF. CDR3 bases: TGTGCCAGCTCACCACTCGGGACAGGGAGCTACGAGCAGTACTTC.

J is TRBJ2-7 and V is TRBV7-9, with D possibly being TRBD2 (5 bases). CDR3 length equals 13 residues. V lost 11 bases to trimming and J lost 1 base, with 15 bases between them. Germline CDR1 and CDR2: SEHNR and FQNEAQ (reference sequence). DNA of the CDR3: TGTGCCTACCATCACGGGGAATCCTACGAGCAGTACTTC. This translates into CAYHHGESYEQYF.

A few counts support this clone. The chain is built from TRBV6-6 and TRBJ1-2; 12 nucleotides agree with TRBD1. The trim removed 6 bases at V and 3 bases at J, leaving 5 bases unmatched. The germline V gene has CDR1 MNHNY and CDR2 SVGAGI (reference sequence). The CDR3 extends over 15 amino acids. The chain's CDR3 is CASSTGTGGDYGYTF. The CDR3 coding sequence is TGTGCCAGCAGCACCGGGACAGGGGGCGACTATGGCTACACCTTC.

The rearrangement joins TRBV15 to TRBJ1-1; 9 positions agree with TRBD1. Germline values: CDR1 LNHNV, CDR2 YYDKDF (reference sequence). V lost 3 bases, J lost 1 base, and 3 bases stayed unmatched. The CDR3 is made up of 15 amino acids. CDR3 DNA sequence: TGTGCCACCAGCAGCTCGGACAGGGGGAACACTGAAGCTTTCTTT. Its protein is CATSSSDRGNTEAFF.

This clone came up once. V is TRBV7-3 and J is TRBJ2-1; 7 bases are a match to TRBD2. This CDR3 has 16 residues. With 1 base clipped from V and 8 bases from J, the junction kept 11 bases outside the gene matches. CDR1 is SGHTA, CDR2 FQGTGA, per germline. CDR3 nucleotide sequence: TGTGCCAGCAGCTTAAATCTCGGGGGGAGCGGGGATGAGCAGTTCTTC. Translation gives CASSLNLGGSGDEQFF.

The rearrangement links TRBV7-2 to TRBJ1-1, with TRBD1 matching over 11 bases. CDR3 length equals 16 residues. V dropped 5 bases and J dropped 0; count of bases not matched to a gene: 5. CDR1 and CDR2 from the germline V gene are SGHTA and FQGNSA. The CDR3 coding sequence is TGTGCCAGCAGCACCCGGACAGGGGGCATGAACACTGAAGCTTTCTTT. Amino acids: CASSTRTGGMNTEAFF.

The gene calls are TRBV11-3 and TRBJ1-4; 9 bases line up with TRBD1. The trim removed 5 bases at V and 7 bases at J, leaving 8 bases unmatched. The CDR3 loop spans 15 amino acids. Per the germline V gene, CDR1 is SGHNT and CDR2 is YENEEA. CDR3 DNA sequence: TGTGCCAGCAGCCCAGGGGACAGGGAAGGTGAAAAACTGTTTTTT. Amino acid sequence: CASSPGDREGEKLFF.

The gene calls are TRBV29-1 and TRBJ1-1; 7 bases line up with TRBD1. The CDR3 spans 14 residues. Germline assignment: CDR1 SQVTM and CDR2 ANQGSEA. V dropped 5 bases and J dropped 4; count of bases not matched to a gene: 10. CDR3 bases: TGCAGCGTTAATTTGGGGGCAGGGGGCACTGAAGCTTTCTTT. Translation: CSVNLGAGGTEAFF.

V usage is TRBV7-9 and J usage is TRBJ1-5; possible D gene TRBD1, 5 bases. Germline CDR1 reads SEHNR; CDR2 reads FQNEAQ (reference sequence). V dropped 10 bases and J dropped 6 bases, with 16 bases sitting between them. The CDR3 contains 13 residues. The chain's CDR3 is CATTGGVGQPQHF. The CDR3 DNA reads TGTGCCACCACGGGGGGGGTGGGTCAGCCCCAGCATTTT.

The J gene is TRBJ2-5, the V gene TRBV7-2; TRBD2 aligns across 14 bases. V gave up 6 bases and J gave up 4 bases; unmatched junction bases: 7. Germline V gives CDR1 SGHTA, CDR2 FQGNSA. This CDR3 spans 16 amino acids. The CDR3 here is CASRPGLAGAGETQYF. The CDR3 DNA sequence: TGTGCCAGCAGACCGGGACTAGCGGGAGCTGGAGAGACCCAGTACTTC.

CDR3 nucleotides: TGTGCCAGCAGGACCCGGTGGGACAGCTCCTACGAGCAGTACTTC. Translated, it gives CASRTRWDSSYEQYF. This chain uses TRBV6-6 with TRBJ2-7, with 7 bases lining up with TRBD1. The CDR3 consists of 15 residues. The ends lost 6 bases at V and 0 bases at J; junction bases unmatched: 8. Germline values: CDR1 MNHNY, CDR2 SVGAGI (reference sequence).

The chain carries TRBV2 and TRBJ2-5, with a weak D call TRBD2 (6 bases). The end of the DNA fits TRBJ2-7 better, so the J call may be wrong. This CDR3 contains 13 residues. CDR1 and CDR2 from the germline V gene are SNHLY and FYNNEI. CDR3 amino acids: CASRSGGRYEQYF. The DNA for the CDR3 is TGTGCCAGCAGATCCGGGGGACGCTACGAGCAGTACTTC.

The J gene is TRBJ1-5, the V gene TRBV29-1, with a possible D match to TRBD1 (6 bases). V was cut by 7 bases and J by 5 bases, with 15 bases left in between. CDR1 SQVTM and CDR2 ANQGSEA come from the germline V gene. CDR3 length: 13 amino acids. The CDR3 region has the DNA TGCAGCGCCCAAAAACAGGGTGATCAGCCCCAGCATTTT. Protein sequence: CSAQKQGDQPQHF.

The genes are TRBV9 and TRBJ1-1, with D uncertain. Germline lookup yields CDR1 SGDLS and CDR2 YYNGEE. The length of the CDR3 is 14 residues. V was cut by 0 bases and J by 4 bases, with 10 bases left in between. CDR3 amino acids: CASSVAGSGTEAFF. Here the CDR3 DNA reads TGTGCCAGCAGCGTAGCCGGGAGTGGCACTGAAGCTTTCTTT.

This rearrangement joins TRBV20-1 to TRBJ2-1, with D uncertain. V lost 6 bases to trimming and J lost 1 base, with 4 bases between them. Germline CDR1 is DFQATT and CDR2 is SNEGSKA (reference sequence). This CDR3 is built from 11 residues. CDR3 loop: CSAPSYNEQFF. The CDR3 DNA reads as TGCAGTGCCCCTTCCTACAATGAGCAGTTCTTC.

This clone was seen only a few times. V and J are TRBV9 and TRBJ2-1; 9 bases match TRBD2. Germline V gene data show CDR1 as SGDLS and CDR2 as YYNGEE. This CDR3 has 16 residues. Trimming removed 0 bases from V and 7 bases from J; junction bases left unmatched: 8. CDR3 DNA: TGTGCCAGCAGCGTAGTGATAGCGGGAGCTGATAATGAGCAGTTCTTC. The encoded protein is CASSVVIAGADNEQFF.

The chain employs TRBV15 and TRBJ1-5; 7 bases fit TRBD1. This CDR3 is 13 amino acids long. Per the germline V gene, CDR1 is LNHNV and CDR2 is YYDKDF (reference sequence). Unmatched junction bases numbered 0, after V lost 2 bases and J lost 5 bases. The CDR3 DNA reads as TGTGCCACCAGCAGACAGGGGGATCAGCCCCAGCATTTT. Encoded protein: CATSRQGDQPQHF.

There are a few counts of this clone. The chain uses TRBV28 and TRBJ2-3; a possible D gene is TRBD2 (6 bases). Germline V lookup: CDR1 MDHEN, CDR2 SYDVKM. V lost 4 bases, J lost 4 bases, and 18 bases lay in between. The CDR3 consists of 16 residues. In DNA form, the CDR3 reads TGTGCCAGCAGTTCCCCCGGGCGGGATTCCGCAGATACGCAGTATTTT. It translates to CASSSPGRDSADTQYF.